This T cell receptor beta chain originates from a study of beta chain features in type 1 diabetes. Broader study findings: The naive, central memory and Treg TCRB repertoires showed an apparent similarity that was greater among patients than among healthy donors. Cells carrying high TCR expression could end up over-represented when cDNA is sequenced. Diminished insertions and augmented deletions at VDJ junctions characterized type 1 diabetes patients.

Trimming took 7 bases from V and 2 from J; bases not matched to a gene: 7. The CDR3 extends over 16 amino acids. CDR1 and CDR2 (germline): SQVTM, ANQGSEA. This clone showed up just a few times. No antigen is known for it. Expressed TCRB transcripts were sequenced after all isolated RNA was converted to cDNA. An average approximately 4 million reads came from naive, central memory and regulatory T cell samples. Sequenced by immunoSEQ multiplex PCR; TCRdb stores in-frame clones only, minus some. The sample carries 850,000 to 900,000 clones, roughly a sixth recorded once. This chain links TRBV29-1 with TRBJ2-1, with 14 nucleotides matching TRBD2. Sequencing used naive CD4+ T cells from blood. This receptor was obtained from a woman between 18 and 30 years old in good health. The CDR3 coding sequence is TGCAGCGCGGGACTAGCGGGAGCTGTAACCTACAATGAGCAGTTCTTC. It is translated as CSAGLAGAVTYNEQFF.